This passage covers 8 T cell receptor beta chains from one sample sequenced in a study of response to subunit inactivated influenza vaccine. TCRdb re-called the RT-PCR reads through MiXCR, storing one row per CDR3 protein. The sample has 590,000 or so distinct CDR3 sequences, about 15% seen once. The sequenced sample was PBMCs from blood, obtained 14 days before vaccination. These TCRs come from a man aged 45-60 years who received an inactivated influenza vaccine.

The rearrangement links TRBV28 to TRBJ2-1; 14 nucleotides line up with TRBD2. The ends lost 5 bases at V and 2 bases at J; junction bases unmatched: 11. Germline CDR1 and CDR2: MDHEN and SYDVKM. CDR3 length: 19 residues. The CDR3 nucleotides read TGTGCCAGCAGTACGGGACTAGCGGGAGCGCGAGAAACCTACAATGAGCAGTTCTTC. This gives the protein CASSTGLAGARETYNEQFF.

This clonotype has a count of ten or more. The rearrangement joins TRBV6-5 to TRBJ1-2; 8 nucleotides line up with TRBD1. The V gene end was trimmed by 5 bases and the J gene end by 10 bases; junction bases not matched to a gene: 6. In germline, CDR1 is MNHEY, CDR2 SVGAGI. CDR3 length: 12 amino acids. The CDR3 region has the DNA TGTGCCAGCAGTCAGGGGGCGCTTGCCTACACCTTC. The encoded protein is CASSQGALAYTF.

This clonotype was detected a few times. The chain joins TRBV4-3 to TRBJ2-3, with D uncertain. V lost 0 bases and J 2 bases, leaving 12 bases between the germline ends. This CDR3 has 16 residues. Germline V gene sequence: CDR1 LGHNA, CDR2 YSLEER. The CDR3 DNA is TGCGCCAGCAGCCAAGAGTCTACAATACTCACAGATACGCAGTATTTT. Protein sequence: CASSQESTILTDTQYF.

The CDR3 loop is CASSLVEGVSGANVLTF. The CDR3 DNA follows: TGTGCCAGCAGCTTAGTCGAGGGTGTCTCTGGGGCCAACGTCCTGACTTTC. The J gene is TRBJ2-6, the V gene TRBV7-9; a weak D match, TRBD2 (5 bases). The CDR3 runs to 17 residues. Trimming took 1 base from V and 0 from J, leaving 10 bases between them. Germline V gene lookup returns CDR1 SEHNR and CDR2 FQNEAQ (reference sequence).

This clonotype has only one observation. This chain links TRBV29-1 with TRBJ2-7, with unresolved D. Per the germline V gene, CDR1 is SQVTM and CDR2 is ANQGSEA. Deletions cut 8 bases from V and 2 bases from J, with 13 bases between. CDR3 size: 12 residues. CDR3 sequence reads: CSINTEPYEQYF. The CDR3 nucleotides are TGCAGCATAAACACAGAGCCCTACGAGCAGTACTTC.

This clonotype has more than one count but fewer than ten. V and J are TRBV12-3 or TRBV12-4 and TRBJ2-7, with D tentatively TRBD1 (6 bases). The CDR3 covers 14 residues. V was shortened by 5 bases and J by 2 bases, with 13 bases between the two germline ends. CDR3 DNA sequence: TGTGCCAGCAGTCGGGACATTCCCGCCTACGAGCAGTACTTC. Its protein product is CASSRDIPAYEQYF.

Worth noting for this clonotype: One end of the junction fails to match germline, which may point to a read error. This chain joins TRBV7-2 and TRBJ2-3; possibly TRBD1 for D (5 bases). The germline gives CDR1 SGHTA, CDR2 FQGNSA. The CDR3 has 15 residues. This CDR3 is CASSLEEWGTNTQYF. The CDR3 DNA follows: TGTGCCAGCAGCTTAGAAGAATGGGGCACAAATACGCAGTATTTT. Full variable domain (outside the CDR3, taken from reference TRBV7-2 and TRBJ2-3): GAGVSQSPSNKVTEKGKDVELRCDPISGHTALYWYRQSLGQGLEFLIYFQGNSAPDKSGLPSDRFSAERTGGSVSTLTIQRTQQEDSAVYLCASSLEEWGTNTQYFGPGTRLTVL.

The chain recombines TRBV4-2 with TRBJ1-2, with a weak D call TRBD1 (5 bases). Germline loops: CDR1 LGHNA, CDR2 YNFKEQ. The length of the CDR3 is 13 residues. V lost 0 bases and J 7 bases, leaving 9 bases between the germline ends. DNA of the CDR3: TGTGCCAGCAGCCAAGATTGGGGGAGTGGCTACACCTTC. Protein product: CASSQDWGSGYTF.